Reported below is one TCR beta chain. Germline V gene lookup returns CDR1 LNHDA and CDR2 SQIVND (reference sequence). The CDR3 loop spans 15 amino acids. V dropped 2 bases and J dropped 1 base, with 9 bases sitting between them. The entry originates in a study of blood T cell repertoires in COVID-19. Per the authors' pipeline: Amplification of reference gene primers provided the estimated nucleated cell counts. The method was immunoSEQ multiplex PCR; TCRdb's version includes in-frame clones alone and lacks a portion of them. That table furnishes V, J and clone size, whereas the DNA furnished D and trimming. This table holds 250,000 to 300,000 clones, approximately 88% found once. Enrolled through a virtual design, the participants were between 18 and 89 years of age and came from under 25 US areas. Participants reported their clinical history, and cohort assignment relied on those reports.

Sequenced: PBMCs or T cells enriched from blood (not recorded which). The TCR sequence derives from a woman aged 40 to 55 who had recovered from COVID-19. The rearrangement links TRBV19 to TRBJ2-1; the D is unclear. The CDR3 protein is CASSIKQPSYNEQFF. The CDR3 region has the DNA TGTGCCAGTAGTATAAAACAGCCTTCCTACAATGAGCAGTTCTTC.